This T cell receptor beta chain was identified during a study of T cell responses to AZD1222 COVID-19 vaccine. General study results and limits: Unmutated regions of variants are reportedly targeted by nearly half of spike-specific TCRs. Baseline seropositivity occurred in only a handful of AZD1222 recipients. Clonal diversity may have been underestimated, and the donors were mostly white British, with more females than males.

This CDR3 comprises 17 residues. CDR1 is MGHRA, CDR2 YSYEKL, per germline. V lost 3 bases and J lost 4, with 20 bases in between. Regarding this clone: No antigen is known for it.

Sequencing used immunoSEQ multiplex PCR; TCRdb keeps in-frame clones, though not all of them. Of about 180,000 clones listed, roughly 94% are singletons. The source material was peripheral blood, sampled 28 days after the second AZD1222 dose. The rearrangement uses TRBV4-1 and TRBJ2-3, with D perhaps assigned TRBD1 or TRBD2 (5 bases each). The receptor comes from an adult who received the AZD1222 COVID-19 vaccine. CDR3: CASSQGVGPRGSDTQYF. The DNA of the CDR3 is TGCGCCAGCAGCCAGGGGGTTGGTCCACGAGGTTCAGATACGCAGTATTTT.